This T cell receptor (beta chain) stems from a study of T cells after yellow fever vaccination. Using its own MiXCR run on the 5' RACE reads, TCRdb lists one record per CDR3 protein. The sample yields some 260,000 distinct CDR3 sequences, about 5.2% seen once. Looked up from germline, CDR1 is LGHDT and CDR2 is YNNKEL (reference sequence). Trimming left V 5 bases short and J 2 bases short, with 13 bases between. The CDR3 runs to 14 residues. This clonotype turned up a few times. This receptor was obtained from a man between 18 and 35 years old who received the YFV17D yellow fever vaccine. The genes are TRBV3-1 and TRBJ2-7, with D maybe TRBD1 (6 bases). The starting material was CD4+ T cells sorted from PBMCs, obtained on the day of the yellow fever booster vaccination. CDR3 bases: TGTGCCAGCAGCTACTCGACAGGTACCTACGAGCAGTACGTC. It yields the protein CASSYSTGTYEQYV.